These 10 T cell receptor beta chains originate from one sample sequenced in a study of cytomegalovirus exposure and HLA in healthy donors. A multiplex PCR was run with 60 Vbeta primers and 13 Jbeta primers. TCRdb keeps only in-frame clones here, not all; method: immunoSEQ multiplex PCR. The data hold just under 80,000 clones, with around 84% observed a single time. The sample taken for sequencing was PBMCs. These receptors were obtained from a man aged 35-49 years in good health and CMV-seronegative.

V and J are TRBV6-6 and TRBJ2-7; D perhaps matches TRBD1 (6 bases). This CDR3 has 13 amino acids. V was pared by 6 bases and J by 6 bases, with 15 bases between. Germline-derived CDR1 and CDR2 are MNHNY and SVGAGI (reference sequence). The chain's CDR3 is CASRRGYSSEQYF. CDR3 DNA sequence: TGTGCCAGCAGGAGGGGGTACTCTTCCGAGCAGTACTTC.

The J gene is TRBJ2-7, the V gene TRBV28, with D possibly matching TRBD2 (5 bases). The CDR3 has 16 amino acids. V lost 4 bases and J lost 2, with 18 bases in between. Germline V gene lookup returns CDR1 MDHEN and CDR2 SYDVKM. This chain's CDR3 is CASSSPQVLGTYEQYF. CDR3 nucleotides: TGTGCCAGCAGTTCCCCGCAAGTACTAGGTACCTACGAGCAGTACTTC.

The chain combines TRBV14 with TRBJ2-7; a possible D gene is TRBD2 (6 bases). This CDR3 is 17 amino acids long. V gave up 0 bases and J gave up 6 bases, with 21 bases separating them. The germline gives CDR1 SGHDN, CDR2 FVKESK. CDR3 nucleotide sequence: TGTGCCAGCAGCCAAGAAAAGAATAAGGGACTGGGGGTCGAGCAGTACTTC. Protein: CASSQEKNKGLGVEQYF.

The chain links TRBV12-1 to TRBJ2-4; the tabulated D call, TRBD2, remains unverified against the DNA. TRBV12-1 is reported as a pseudogene. This CDR3 spans 18 amino acids. The CDR3: CASSFCPFSSGRGNIQYF. The CDR3 nucleotides are TGTGCCAGCAGCTTTTGCCCTTTTTCTAGCGGGAGAGGGAACATTCAGTACTTC.

The chain uses TRBV4-1 and TRBJ2-3, with 10 bases identical to TRBD2. This CDR3 comprises 16 residues. J was trimmed by 4 bases and V by 0 bases; bases with no gene match: 4. The germline V gene encodes CDR1 MGHRA and CDR2 YSYEKL. The DNA of the CDR3 is TGCGCCAGCAGCCAAGATCTAGCGGGAGTCTCAGATACGCAGTATTTT. It translates to CASSQDLAGVSDTQYF.

The chain is built from TRBV28 and TRBJ1-5, with 7 bases identical to TRBD1. The CDR3 extends over 15 amino acids. Losses at the gene ends were 6 bases for V and 3 bases for J; bases not matched to a gene: 8. CDR1 and CDR2 (germline): MDHEN, SYDVKM. The CDR3 DNA reads as TGTGCCAGCAGAATCGCAGGGGGTAACAATCAGCCCCAGCATTTT. Its protein is CASRIAGGNNQPQHF.

The count of this clone is one. The rearrangement links TRBV7-2 to TRBJ2-7, with 13 bases lining up with TRBD2. Germline V gene data show CDR1 as SGHTA and CDR2 as FQGNSA. With 1 base clipped from V and 5 bases from J, the junction kept 8 bases outside the gene matches. The CDR3 runs to 17 residues. This chain's CDR3 is CASSLVPGLAGVHEQYF. In DNA form, the CDR3 reads TGTGCCAGCAGCTTAGTACCCGGACTAGCGGGAGTTCACGAGCAGTACTTC.

In this sample, this clone turned up a few times. The chain has TRBV27 and TRBJ1-1; TRBD1 matches at 8 bases. The CDR3 consists of 15 residues. Germline CDR1 is MNHEY and CDR2 is SMNVEV (reference sequence). Losses at the gene ends were 8 bases for V and 1 base for J; bases not matched to a gene: 9. Written as DNA, the CDR3 is TGTGCCAGCTGGGGGACAGGAGCGACGAACACTGAAGCTTTCTTT. It codes for CASWGTGATNTEAFF.

The chain uses TRBV2 and TRBJ2-7, with 7 bases lining up with TRBD1. Germline V gene sequence: CDR1 SNHLY, CDR2 FYNNEI. This CDR3 is built from 14 residues. J gave up 3 bases and V 5 bases, and 7 bases lay outside the gene matches. The CDR3 nucleotides read TGTGCCAGCAGTAGACAGGGTCGATTCTACGAGCAGTACTTC. Amino acid sequence: CASSRQGRFYEQYF.

This clone was observed once. This chain joins TRBV6-1 and TRBJ2-7, with TRBD1 matching over 9 bases. The V and J ends lost 5 bases and 5 bases, in that order; junction bases with no gene match: 10. Germline values: CDR1 MNHNS, CDR2 SASEGT. The CDR3 spans 15 residues. In nucleotides, the CDR3 is TGTGCCAGCAGTCTTCTCCCGGGACAGGGTAACGAGCAGTACTTC. Translation: CASSLLPGQGNEQYF.